What follows is one TCR beta chain and its context. The data were produced by immunoSEQ multiplex PCR, yet TCRdb's version contains in-frame clones alone and is incomplete. The table records over 250,000 clones, roughly 85% of them present only once. This record comes from a study of blood T cell repertoires in COVID-19. Sequenced: peripheral blood. This receptor was obtained from a woman aged 50 to 65 who had recovered from COVID-19.

CDR3 sequence reads: CASSPIASGNGETQYF. The CDR3 DNA reads as TGTGCCAGCTCACCAATCGCTAGCGGGAATGGCGAGACCCAGTACTTC. The chain links TRBV18 to TRBJ2-5, with 9 nucleotides matching TRBD2. J lost 5 bases, V lost 2 bases, and 9 bases had no gene match. The V gene's germline CDR1 is KGHSH and CDR2 LQKENI. The CDR3 extends over 16 amino acids.